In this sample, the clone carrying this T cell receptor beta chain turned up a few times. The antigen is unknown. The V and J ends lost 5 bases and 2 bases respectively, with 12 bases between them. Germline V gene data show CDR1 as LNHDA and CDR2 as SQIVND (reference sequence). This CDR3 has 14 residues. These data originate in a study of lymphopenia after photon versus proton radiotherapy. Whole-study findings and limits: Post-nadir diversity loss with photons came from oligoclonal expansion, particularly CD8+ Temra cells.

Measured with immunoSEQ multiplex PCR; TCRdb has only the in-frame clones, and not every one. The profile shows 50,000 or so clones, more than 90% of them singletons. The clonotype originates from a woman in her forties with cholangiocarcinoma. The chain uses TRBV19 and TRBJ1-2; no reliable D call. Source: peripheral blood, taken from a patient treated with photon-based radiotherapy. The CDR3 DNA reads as TGTGCCAGTAGTGATCAATGGTCCAACTATGGCTACACCTTC. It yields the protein CASSDQWSNYGYTF. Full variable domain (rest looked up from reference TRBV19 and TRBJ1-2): DGGITQSPKYLFRKEGQNVTLSCEQNLNHDAMYWYRQDPGQGLRLIYYSQIVNDFQKGDIAEGYSVSREKKESFPLTVTSAQKNPTAFYLCASSDQWSNYGYTFGSGTRLTVV.